This TCR beta chain appears in the sequencing data of a study of shared clonotypes between healthy human individuals. Notes on the study in general: Clonotypes shared by all four donors outscored non-shared clonotypes in generation probability. Donor scarcity curtailed the genetic and exposure-history diversity represented herein.

Germline CDR1 is MGHDK and CDR2 is SYGVNS. This CDR3 comprises 15 residues. V lost 2 bases to trimming and J lost 0 bases, with 5 bases between them. Those who donated, Caucasian adults without exception, all lived in Nashville, Tennessee. In the CD4+ fraction, cells were divided into CD45RA+ naive and CD45RA-negative memory subsets. As to this clone: Its matching antigen is unknown.

The data were produced by immunoSEQ multiplex PCR, yet TCRdb's version contains in-frame clones alone and is incomplete. Of about 2.4 million clones listed, roughly 93% were seen once; the top ten hold 0.36%. The source of this sequence is a man between 18 and 35 years old in good health. Some clones in this sample may be carry-over from other donors' samples. The sequenced sample consisted of naive CD4+ T cells from PBMCs. The subset was: CD45RA+ positively selected. The chain carries TRBV25-1 and TRBJ2-6; no definite D call. CDR3 in amino acids: CASSEAVSGANVLTF. CDR3 DNA sequence: TGTGCCAGCAGTGAAGCTGTCTCTGGGGCCAACGTCCTGACTTTC.